Below are 4 T cell receptor beta chains sequenced from a single sample in a study of technical replicates of blood from several donors. The assay was immunoSEQ multiplex PCR, and TCRdb's table has in-frame clones only and misses some. The data contain about 74,000 clones, roughly 94% of them singletons. Sequenced input: T cells isolated from PBMCs. The receptor set was obtained from a human donor in good health.

V gene TRBV2 combines with J gene TRBJ1-3; TRBD1 might be the D (6 bases). With 7 bases removed from V and 0 bases from J, the gap between germline ends came to 10 bases. The CDR3 runs 14 residues. The germline V gene encodes CDR1 SNHLY and CDR2 FYNNEI. The CDR3 is CASTSRGSGNTIYF. CDR3 bases: TGTGCCAGCACTAGCAGGGGCTCTGGAAACACCATATATTTT.

DNA of the CDR3: TGCGCCAGCAGTAGACTAGCGGGGGTTGAGACCCAGTACTTC. This encodes CASSRLAGVETQYF. The rearrangement joins TRBV4-1 to TRBJ2-5, with 12 bases aligning to TRBD2. Germline CDR1 and CDR2: MGHRA and YSYEKL. The CDR3 contains 14 residues. Germline trimming cut 6 bases from V and 5 bases from J; bases unmatched to any gene: 4.

This chain links TRBV29-1 with TRBJ2-2; D is perhaps TRBD2 (5 bases). Trimming took 7 bases from V and 5 from J, leaving 11 bases between them. The CDR3 is 12 residues long. Per germline, CDR1 SQVTM and CDR2 ANQGSEA. CDR3 amino acids: CSASRGTGELFF. The CDR3 DNA is TGCAGCGCCTCACGAGGGACCGGGGAGCTGTTTTTT.

This chain uses TRBV28 with TRBJ2-2; D perhaps matches TRBD2 (5 bases). V lost 3 bases to trimming and J lost 4 bases, with 12 bases between them. There are 15 residues in the CDR3. From germline, CDR1 is MDHEN and CDR2 SYDVKM. CDR3: CASSFTGKSTGELFF. The CDR3 DNA follows: TGTGCCAGCAGTTTCACCGGGAAGTCCACCGGGGAGCTGTTTTTT. Based on the CDR3 plus reference TRBV28 and TRBJ2-2, the full variable domain is DVKVTQSSRYLVKRTGEKVFLECVQDMDHENMFWYRQDPGLGLRLIYFSYDVKMKEKGDIPEGYSVSREKKERFSLILESASTNQTSMYLCASSFTGKSTGELFFGEGSRLTVL.